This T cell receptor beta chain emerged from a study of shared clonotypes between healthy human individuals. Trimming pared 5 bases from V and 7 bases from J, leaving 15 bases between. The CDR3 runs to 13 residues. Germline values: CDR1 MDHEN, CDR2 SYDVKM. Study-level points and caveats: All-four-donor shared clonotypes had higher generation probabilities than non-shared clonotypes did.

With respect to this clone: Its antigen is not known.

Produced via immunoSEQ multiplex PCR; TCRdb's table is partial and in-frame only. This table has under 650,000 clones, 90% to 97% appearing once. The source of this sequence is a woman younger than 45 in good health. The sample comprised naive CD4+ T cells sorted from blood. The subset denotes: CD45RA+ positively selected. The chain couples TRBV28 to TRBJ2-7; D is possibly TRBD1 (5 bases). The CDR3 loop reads CASSITAGPEQYF. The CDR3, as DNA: TGTGCCAGCAGTATAACCGCAGGGCCGGAGCAGTACTTC.